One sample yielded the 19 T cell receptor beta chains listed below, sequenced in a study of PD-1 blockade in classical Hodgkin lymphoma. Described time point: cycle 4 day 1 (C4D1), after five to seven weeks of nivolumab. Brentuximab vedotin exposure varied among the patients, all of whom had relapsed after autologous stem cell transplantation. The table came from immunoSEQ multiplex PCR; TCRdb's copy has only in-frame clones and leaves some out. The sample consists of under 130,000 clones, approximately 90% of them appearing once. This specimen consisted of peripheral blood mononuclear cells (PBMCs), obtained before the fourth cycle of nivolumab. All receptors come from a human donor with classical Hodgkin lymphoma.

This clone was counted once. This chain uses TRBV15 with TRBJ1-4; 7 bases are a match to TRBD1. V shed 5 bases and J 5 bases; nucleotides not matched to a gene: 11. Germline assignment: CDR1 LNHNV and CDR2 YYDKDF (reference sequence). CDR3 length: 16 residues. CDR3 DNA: TGTGCCACCAGCCCTGGGGGGACAGTAAGAAATGAAAAACTGTTTTTT. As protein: CATSPGGTVRNEKLFF.

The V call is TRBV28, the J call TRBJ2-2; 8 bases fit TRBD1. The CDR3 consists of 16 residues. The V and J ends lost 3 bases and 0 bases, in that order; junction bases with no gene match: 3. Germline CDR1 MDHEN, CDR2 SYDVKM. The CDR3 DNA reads TGTGCCAGCAGTTTTACGGGACAGGCGAACACCGGGGAGCTGTTTTTT. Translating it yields CASSFTGQANTGELFF.

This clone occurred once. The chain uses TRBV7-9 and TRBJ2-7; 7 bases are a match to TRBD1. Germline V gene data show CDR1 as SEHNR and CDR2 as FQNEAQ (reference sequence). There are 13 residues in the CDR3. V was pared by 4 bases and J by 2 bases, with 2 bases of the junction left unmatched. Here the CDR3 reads CASSSTGPYEQYF. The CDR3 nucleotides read TGTGCCAGCAGCTCGACAGGGCCCTACGAGCAGTACTTC.

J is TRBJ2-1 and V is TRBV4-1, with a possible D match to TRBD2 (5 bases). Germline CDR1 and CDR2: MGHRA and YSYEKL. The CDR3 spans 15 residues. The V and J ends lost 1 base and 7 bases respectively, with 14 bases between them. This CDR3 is CASSQVAGRGNEQFF. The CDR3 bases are TGCGCCAGCAGCCAAGTGGCGGGCCGAGGAAATGAGCAGTTCTTC.

The DNA for the CDR3 is TGTGCCAGCAGTTTAGGACAGAAAACGCGCTACACCTTC. Translating gives CASSLGQKTRYTF. This rearrangement joins TRBV27 to TRBJ1-2; D is possibly TRBD1 (6 bases). The length of the CDR3 is 13 residues. CDR1 and CDR2 from the germline V gene are MNHEY and SMNVEV (reference sequence). Trimming left V 2 bases short and J 9 bases short, with 13 bases between.

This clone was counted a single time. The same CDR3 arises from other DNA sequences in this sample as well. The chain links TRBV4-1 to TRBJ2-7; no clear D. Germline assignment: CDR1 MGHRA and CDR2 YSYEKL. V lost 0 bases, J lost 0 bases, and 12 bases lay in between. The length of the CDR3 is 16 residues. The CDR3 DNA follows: TGCGCCAGCAGCCAAGAGGGCCCACCGCGCTCCTACGAGCAGTACTTC. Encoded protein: CASSQEGPPRSYEQYF.

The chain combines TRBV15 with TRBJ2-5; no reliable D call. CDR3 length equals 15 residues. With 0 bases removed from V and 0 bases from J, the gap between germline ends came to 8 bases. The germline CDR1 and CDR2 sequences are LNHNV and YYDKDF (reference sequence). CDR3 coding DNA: TGTGCCACCAGCAGAGACCCAGTAAACCAAGAGACCCAGTACTTC. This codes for CATSRDPVNQETQYF. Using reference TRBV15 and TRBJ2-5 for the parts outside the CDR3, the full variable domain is DAMVIQNPRYQVTQFGKPVTLSCSQTLNHNVMYWYQQKSSQAPKLLFHYYDKDFNNEADTPDNFQSRRPNTSFCFLDIRSPGLGDTAMYLCATSRDPVNQETQYFGPGTRLLVL.

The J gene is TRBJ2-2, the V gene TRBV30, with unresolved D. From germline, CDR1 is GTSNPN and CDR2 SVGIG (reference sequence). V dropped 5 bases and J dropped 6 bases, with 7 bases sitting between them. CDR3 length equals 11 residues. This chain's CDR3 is CAWLRPGELFF. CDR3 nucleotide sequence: TGTGCCTGGTTGCGCCCCGGGGAGCTGTTTTTT.

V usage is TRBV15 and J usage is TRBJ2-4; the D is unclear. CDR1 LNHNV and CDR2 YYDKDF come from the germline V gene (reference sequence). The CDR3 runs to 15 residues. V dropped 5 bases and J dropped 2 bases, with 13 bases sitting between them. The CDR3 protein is CATSGRRAPKNIQYF. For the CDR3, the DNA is TGTGCCACCAGCGGTCGTCGGGCCCCCAAAAACATTCAGTACTTC.

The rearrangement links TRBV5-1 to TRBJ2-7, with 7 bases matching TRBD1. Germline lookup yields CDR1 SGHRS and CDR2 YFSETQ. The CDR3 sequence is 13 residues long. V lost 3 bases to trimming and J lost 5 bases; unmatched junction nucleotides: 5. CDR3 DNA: TGCGCCAGCAGCTATACAGGGGTCAACGAGCAGTACTTC. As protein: CASSYTGVNEQYF.

CDR3 loop: CASRLGRRRSQETQYF. Written as DNA, the CDR3 is TGTGCAAGTCGCTTAGGCCGGCGGCGGTCCCAAGAGACCCAGTACTTC. This rearrangement joins TRBV12-2 to TRBJ2-5; the table's D call of TRBD2 was not tested on the DNA. TRBV12-2 corresponds to a pseudogene. The CDR3 has 16 residues.

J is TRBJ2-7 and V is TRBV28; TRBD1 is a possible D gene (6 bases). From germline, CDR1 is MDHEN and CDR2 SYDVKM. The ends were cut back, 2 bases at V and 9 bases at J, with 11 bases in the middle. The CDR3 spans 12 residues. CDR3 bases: TGTGCCAGCAGTTTAACCAGGGGCGGGCAGTACTTC. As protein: CASSLTRGGQYF.

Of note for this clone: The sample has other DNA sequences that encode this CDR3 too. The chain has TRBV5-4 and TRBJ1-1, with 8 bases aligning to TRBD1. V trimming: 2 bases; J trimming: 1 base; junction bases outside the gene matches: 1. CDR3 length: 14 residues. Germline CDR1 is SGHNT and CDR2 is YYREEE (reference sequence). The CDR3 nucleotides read TGTGCCAGCAGCTTCAGGGGGCAGAACACTGAAGCTTTCTTT. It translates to CASSFRGQNTEAFF.

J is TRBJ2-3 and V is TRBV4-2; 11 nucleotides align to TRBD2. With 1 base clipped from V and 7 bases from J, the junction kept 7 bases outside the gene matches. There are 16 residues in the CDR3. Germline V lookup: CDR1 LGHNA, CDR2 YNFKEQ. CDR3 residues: CASSQALAGGENTQYF. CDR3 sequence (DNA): TGTGCCAGCAGCCAAGCGCTAGCGGGAGGAGAGAATACGCAGTATTTT.

The CDR3 is CASSALLDDWVTF. The CDR3 DNA is TGTGCCAGCAGTGCACTCCTTGACGACTGGGTCACCTTC. This chain connects TRBV6-6 to TRBJ1-2; no definite D call. V shed 5 bases and J shed 13 bases, with 20 bases lying between them. The CDR3 extends over 13 amino acids. Germline V gene data show CDR1 as MNHNY and CDR2 as SVGAGI (reference sequence).

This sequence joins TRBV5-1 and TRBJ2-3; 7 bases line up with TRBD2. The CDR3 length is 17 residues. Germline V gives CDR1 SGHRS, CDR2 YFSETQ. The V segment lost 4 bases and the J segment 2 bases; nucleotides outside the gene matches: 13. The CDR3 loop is CASSLVAGGWDTDTQYF. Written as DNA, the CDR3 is TGCGCCAGCAGCCTCGTAGCGGGCGGGTGGGACACAGATACGCAGTATTTT.

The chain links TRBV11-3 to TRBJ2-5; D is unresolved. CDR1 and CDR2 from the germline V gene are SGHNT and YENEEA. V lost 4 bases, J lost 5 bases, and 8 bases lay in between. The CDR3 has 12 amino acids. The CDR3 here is CASSSNSETQYF. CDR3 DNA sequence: TGTGCCAGCAGCTCTAACTCGGAGACCCAGTACTTC.

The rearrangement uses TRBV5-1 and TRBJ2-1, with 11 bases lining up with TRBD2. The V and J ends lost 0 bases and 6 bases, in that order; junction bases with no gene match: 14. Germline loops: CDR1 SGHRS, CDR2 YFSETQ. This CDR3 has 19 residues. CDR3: CASSLESSGRPRPRNEQFF. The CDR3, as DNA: TGCGCCAGCAGCTTGGAATCTAGCGGGAGGCCCCGCCCCCGCAATGAGCAGTTCTTC. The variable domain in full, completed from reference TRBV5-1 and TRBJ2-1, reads KAGVTQTPRYLIKTRGQQVTLSCSPISGHRSVSWYQQTPGQGLQFLFEYFSETQRNKGNFPGRFSGRQFSNSRSEMNVSTLELGDSALYLCASSLESSGRPRPRNEQFFGPGTRLTVL.

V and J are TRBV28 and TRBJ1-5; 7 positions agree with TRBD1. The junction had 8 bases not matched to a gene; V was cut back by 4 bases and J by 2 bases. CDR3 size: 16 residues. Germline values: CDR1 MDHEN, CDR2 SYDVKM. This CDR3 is CASSSSQGVGNQPQHF. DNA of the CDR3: TGTGCCAGCAGTTCATCTCAGGGGGTTGGCAATCAGCCCCAGCATTTT.